Below are 2 T cell receptor beta chains sequenced from a single sample in a study of shared clonotypes between healthy human individuals. Using immunoSEQ multiplex PCR, the repertoire was profiled, and TCRdb retains in-frame clones only, with some absent. The table records around 1,000,000 clones, 77% of them present only once. Sequencing was done on a sample of memory CD4+ T cells from PBMCs. The subset here: CD45RA-negative fraction. Receptor source: a man younger than 30 in good health. Some clones in this sample may be carry-over from other donors' samples.

This clone was seen ten or more times. The chain couples TRBV30 to TRBJ1-2; D remains unclear. Germline CDR1 is GTSNPN and CDR2 is SVGIG (reference sequence). This CDR3 region has 12 residues. V was cut by 1 base and J by 7 bases, with 10 bases left in between. CDR3 coding DNA: TGTGCCTGGAGTGCCCGGACGAGTGGCTACACCTTC. Translated, it gives CAWSARTSGYTF.

This clone was seen only a few times. V and J are TRBV28 and TRBJ1-5; the D gene is possibly TRBD1 (6 bases). V lost 5 bases and J lost 4, with 15 bases in between. Germline V CDR1 and CDR2: MDHEN, SYDVKM. CDR3 length: 15 amino acids. This chain's CDR3 is CASSLTGRWNQPQHF. CDR3 nucleotides: TGTGCCAGCAGTCTTACAGGGAGATGGAATCAGCCCCAGCATTTT. Filled out from reference TRBV28 and TRBJ1-5, the complete variable domain reads DVKVTQSSRYLVKRTGEKVFLECVQDMDHENMFWYRQDPGLGLRLIYFSYDVKMKEKGDIPEGYSVSREKKERFSLILESASTNQTSMYLCASSLTGRWNQPQHFGDGTRLSIL.